Shown below are 27 T cell receptor beta chains from a single sample sequenced in a study of OX40 agonist ivuxolimab in advanced cancers. Repertoires were generated with immunoSEQ multiplex PCR, while TCRdb's copy carries only in-frame clones and drops some. The data contain fewer than 30,000 clones, about 83% of them singletons. The sequencing used CD4+ or CD8+ T cells sorted from blood, collected in a trial of the OX40 agonist ivuxolimab. These receptors were collected from an adult with an advanced solid tumor such as melanoma, head and neck, liver or kidney cancer.

The chain recombines TRBV27 with TRBJ2-7; D is undetermined. Trimming took 5 bases from V and 3 from J, leaving 14 bases between them. The germline V gene has CDR1 MNHEY and CDR2 SMNVEV (reference sequence). The length of the CDR3 is 14 residues. CDR3 coding DNA: TGTGCCAGCAGTCTGACCCCGGCCAACTACGAGCAGTACTTC. As protein: CASSLTPANYEQYF.

The chain is built from TRBV9 and TRBJ2-7, with D uncertain. Germline CDR1 SGDLS, CDR2 YYNGEE. Between the trimmed V and J ends, which lost 0 bases and 0 bases, there was a span of 7 bases. There are 14 residues in the CDR3. The chain's CDR3 is CASSVDQVSYEQYF. The CDR3 DNA follows: TGTGCCAGCAGCGTAGACCAGGTCTCCTACGAGCAGTACTTC. Combining the CDR3 with reference TRBV9 and TRBJ2-7 gives the whole variable domain DSGVTQTPKHLITATGQRVTLRCSPRSGDLSVYWYQQSLDQGLQFLIQYYNGEERAKGNILERFSAQQFPDLHSELNLSSLELGDSALYFCASSVDQVSYEQYFGPGTRLTVT.

V and J are TRBV4-2 and TRBJ2-1, with TRBD2 matching over 8 bases. This CDR3 is built from 16 residues. V dropped 1 base and J dropped 7; count of bases not matched to a gene: 9. Germline V gene data show CDR1 as LGHNA and CDR2 as YNFKEQ. The DNA for the CDR3 is TGTGCCAGCAGCCAAGCAACGGGGGGGCCGGGGAATGAGCAGTTCTTC. Protein product: CASSQATGGPGNEQFF.

This clone was detected a few times. The chain's CDR3 is CASSPTGTNEKLFF. The CDR3 DNA reads as TGTGCCAGCAGCCCGACAGGGACTAATGAAAAACTGTTTTTT. The gene calls are TRBV6-4 and TRBJ1-4, with 7 bases fitting TRBD1. This CDR3 is 14 amino acids long. CDR1 MRHNA and CDR2 SNTAGT come from the germline V gene. V was pared by 6 bases and J by 2 bases, with 3 bases of the junction left unmatched.

This clone was picked up a small number of times. The chain has TRBV10-3 and TRBJ2-3; 13 nucleotides align to TRBD2. J was trimmed by 0 bases and V by 8 bases; bases with no gene match: 14. This CDR3 comprises 19 residues. CDR1 ENHRY and CDR2 SYGVKD come from the germline V gene. This CDR3 reads CAISGGTSGVGVSTDTQYF. The CDR3 DNA follows: TGTGCCATCTCGGGCGGGACTAGCGGGGTTGGGGTGAGCACAGATACGCAGTATTTT.

This chain links TRBV27 with TRBJ2-7; D may be TRBD1 or TRBD2 (6 bases each). This CDR3 comprises 15 residues. The germline V gene encodes CDR1 MNHEY and CDR2 SMNVEV (reference sequence). The V end was cut by 4 bases, the J end by 3 bases, with 16 bases between. The CDR3 here is CASSYSRGQGYEQYF. The CDR3 nucleotides read TGTGCCAGCAGTTACTCTCGGGGGCAGGGCTACGAGCAGTACTTC.

The genes are TRBV29-1 and TRBJ2-6; 9 nucleotides agree with TRBD1. Germline CDR1 SQVTM, CDR2 ANQGSEA. The V gene end was trimmed by 6 bases and the J gene end by 1 base; junction bases not matched to a gene: 4. The CDR3 has 15 amino acids. The CDR3 DNA reads TGCAGCGTCTCAGACAGGGGGTCTGGGGCCAACGTCCTGACTTTC. Translation gives CSVSDRGSGANVLTF.

This chain connects TRBV27 to TRBJ1-3; D is unclear. V was trimmed by 4 bases and J by 3 bases, leaving 13 bases between them. Germline V gene sequence: CDR1 MNHEY, CDR2 SMNVEV (reference sequence). This CDR3 region has 15 residues. The CDR3 DNA reads TGTGCCAGCAGTTCCATATCAGGCGTTGGAAACACCATATATTTT. Protein sequence: CASSSISGVGNTIYF.

This rearrangement joins TRBV6-5 to TRBJ2-5, with TRBD2 as a possible D gene (6 bases). The ends were cut back, 6 bases at V and 5 bases at J, with 13 bases in the middle. The germline V gene encodes CDR1 MNHEY and CDR2 SVGAGI. This CDR3 is 13 amino acids long. This CDR3 is CASRQTSVETQYF. The CDR3, as DNA: TGTGCCAGCAGGCAGACTAGTGTGGAGACCCAGTACTTC.

The gene calls are TRBV7-9 and TRBJ1-5; 9 bases line up with TRBD1. Losses at the gene ends were 3 bases for V and 5 bases for J; bases not matched to a gene: 5. Germline V lookup: CDR1 SEHNR, CDR2 FQNEAQ (reference sequence). The CDR3 spans 15 residues. The CDR3 reads CASSLGQGIHQPQHF. In DNA, the CDR3 is TGTGCCAGCAGCTTGGGACAGGGAATTCATCAGCCCCAGCATTTT.

The chain combines TRBV6-5 with TRBJ2-5, with a weak D call TRBD1 (7 bases). V was clipped by 2 bases and J by 7 bases, with 17 bases between them. The CDR3 covers 15 residues. Looked up from germline, CDR1 is MNHEY and CDR2 is SVGAGI. The CDR3 reads CASSYVAGPGGTQYF. CDR3 bases: TGTGCCAGCAGTTACGTGGCGGGGCCAGGGGGGACCCAGTACTTC.

This clone was seen a handful of times. This chain uses TRBV5-4 with TRBJ2-7, with a weak D call TRBD1 (7 bases). The V gene lost 4 bases and the J gene lost 0 bases, with 14 bases spanning the gap. Germline V gene sequence: CDR1 SGHNT, CDR2 YYREEE (reference sequence). The CDR3 is made up of 15 amino acids. This chain's CDR3 is CASSGGTVSSYEQYF. CDR3 DNA: TGTGCCAGCAGCGGGGGGACAGTTAGCTCCTACGAGCAGTACTTC. The full variable domain, its missing parts supplied by reference TRBV5-4 and TRBJ2-7, is ETGVTQSPTHLIKTRGQQVTLRCSSQSGHNTVSWYQQALGQGPQFIFQYYREEENGRGNFPPRFSGLQFPNYSSELNVNALELDDSALYLCASSGGTVSSYEQYFGPGTRLTVT.

The V call is TRBV7-8, the J call TRBJ2-1; 8 bases map to TRBD2. The germline V gene has CDR1 SGHVS and CDR2 FQNEAQ. V shed 0 bases and J 0 bases; nucleotides not matched to a gene: 4. The CDR3 runs 17 residues. The CDR3 coding sequence is TGTGCCAGCAGCTTAGCCACTAGCGGCCACTCCTACAATGAGCAGTTCTTC. This translates into CASSLATSGHSYNEQFF.

This chain uses TRBV2 with TRBJ1-2, with unresolved D. The germline V gene has CDR1 SNHLY and CDR2 FYNNEI. This CDR3 region has 13 residues. Trimming shortened V by 8 bases and J by 4 bases, and 14 bases separated the two germline ends. The CDR3, as DNA: TGTGCCAGCGAGGGTTCGGGTGGCTATGGCTACACCTTC. Amino acids: CASEGSGGYGYTF.

The V and J genes are TRBV9 and TRBJ1-3; TRBD1 aligns across 8 bases. There are 15 residues in the CDR3. The junction had 5 bases not matched to a gene; V was cut back by 2 bases and J by 4 bases. Germline-derived CDR1 and CDR2 are SGDLS and YYNGEE. The CDR3 bases are TGTGCCAGCAGCGTTGGACAGGGTGCAGGAAACACCATATATTTT. It encodes CASSVGQGAGNTIYF.

The rearrangement uses TRBV7-9 and TRBJ2-3, with 7 bases that match TRBD1. In germline, CDR1 is SEHNR, CDR2 FQNEAQ (reference sequence). The V segment lost 1 base and the J segment 4 bases; nucleotides outside the gene matches: 2. This CDR3 contains 14 residues. CDR3 amino acids: CASSLEGASDTQYF. The DNA of the CDR3 is TGTGCCAGCAGCTTAGAGGGGGCGTCAGATACGCAGTATTTT.

V is TRBV7-6 and J is TRBJ1-1, with unresolved D. V was trimmed by 5 bases and J by 1 base, leaving 11 bases between them. The CDR3 contains 14 residues. Per the germline V gene, CDR1 is SGHVS and CDR2 is FNYEAQ. The DNA for the CDR3 is TGTGCCAGCAGCCAAGGGTTGTCGAACACTGAAGCTTTCTTT. Protein: CASSQGLSNTEAFF.

The rearrangement joins TRBV6-5 to TRBJ2-2, with a weak D call TRBD1 (5 bases). CDR3 size: 13 residues. With 5 bases removed from V and 6 bases from J, the gap between germline ends came to 10 bases. From germline, CDR1 is MNHEY and CDR2 SVGAGI. CDR3 amino acids: CASSPQGAGELFF. For the CDR3, the DNA is TGTGCCAGCAGTCCGCAGGGCGCCGGGGAGCTGTTTTTT.

This clone was counted between two and nine times. The J gene is TRBJ1-1, the V gene TRBV7-8, with no clear D. Per germline, CDR1 SGHVS and CDR2 FQNEAQ. This CDR3 is 11 amino acids long. V was trimmed by 4 bases and J by 2 bases, leaving 2 bases between them. The CDR3 protein is CASSSNTEAFF. The CDR3 region has the DNA TGTGCCAGCAGCTCTAACACTGAAGCTTTCTTT.

V and J are TRBV14 and TRBJ1-4; tentative D call: TRBD1 (6 bases). CDR1 SGHDN and CDR2 FVKESK come from the germline V gene. V lost 1 base to trimming and J lost 0 bases, with 21 bases between them. The CDR3 has 20 amino acids. The CDR3, as DNA: TGTGCCAGCAGCCAAGGGGTTAAGGGGGGAATTCATGCAACTAATGAAAAACTGTTTTTT. Encoded protein: CASSQGVKGGIHATNEKLFF.

The V and J genes are TRBV4-1 and TRBJ1-4; no clear D. V lost 0 bases and J lost 8, with 16 bases in between. The V gene's germline CDR1 is MGHRA and CDR2 YSYEKL. The CDR3 has 16 residues. The CDR3 here is CASSQDLMVKGEKLFF. CDR3 coding DNA: TGCGCCAGCAGCCAAGATCTAATGGTAAAGGGAGAAAAACTGTTTTTT.

The chain uses TRBV10-3 and TRBJ1-4; D gene unclear. The V and J ends lost 3 bases and 8 bases respectively, with 16 bases between them. The germline CDR1 and CDR2 sequences are ENHRY and SYGVKD. The CDR3 covers 15 residues. The CDR3 DNA sequence: TGTGCCATCAGTGAAGGGTCAGGTTCGGGGGAAAAACTGTTTTTT. It encodes CAISEGSGSGEKLFF.

This clone has just a few counts. The chain joins TRBV4-3 to TRBJ2-5, with D possibly being TRBD1 or TRBD2 (5 bases each). The CDR3 contains 15 residues. Germline CDR1 and CDR2: LGHNA and YSLEER. V lost 1 base and J lost 5, with 14 bases in between. The CDR3 loop reads CASSQGVGERETQYF. Here the CDR3 DNA reads TGCGCCAGCAGCCAAGGGGTGGGGGAAAGGGAGACCCAGTACTTC.

In its sample, this clone was seen once. The chain is built from TRBV7-6 and TRBJ1-2, with D perhaps TRBD1 (6 bases). Germline V lookup: CDR1 SGHVS, CDR2 FNYEAQ. CDR3 length: 14 residues. V dropped 5 bases and J dropped 3 bases, with 13 bases sitting between them. This chain's CDR3 is CASSLEGGHYGYTF. CDR3 coding DNA: TGTGCCAGCAGCCTCGAGGGGGGACACTATGGCTACACCTTC.

The V call is TRBV23-1, the J call TRBJ1-5; 10 bases are a match to TRBD1. TRBV23-1 is sorted into the ORF group, with uncertain function. V was clipped by 2 bases and J by 7 bases; unmatched bases: 8. The CDR3 consists of 16 residues. For the CDR3, the DNA is TGCGCCAGCAGTCAAAAGACAGGGGGCCGGAAACAGCCCCAGCATTTT. Its protein is CASSQKTGGRKQPQHF.

The V call is TRBV7-9, the J call TRBJ2-1; no clear D. The CDR3 spans 11 residues. Germline CDR1 SEHNR, CDR2 FQNEAQ (reference sequence). V was pared by 3 bases and J by 8 bases, with 5 bases between. This CDR3 reads CASSFLDEQFF. As DNA, the CDR3 is TGTGCCAGCAGCTTCTTGGATGAGCAGTTCTTC.

This chain connects TRBV15 to TRBJ2-2; TRBD1 matches 9 bases. The CDR3 contains 16 residues. Looked up from germline, CDR1 is LNHNV and CDR2 is YYDKDF (reference sequence). J was trimmed by 5 bases and V by 4 bases; bases with no gene match: 8. The CDR3 nucleotides read TGTGCCACCAGCACTAAGACAGGGGGAGAAACCGGGGAGCTGTTTTTT. This codes for CATSTKTGGETGELFF.